The T cell receptor beta chain under discussion was sequenced for a study of T cells expressing NK-cell markers. TCRdb re-called the 5' RACE reads and gives one entry per CDR3 protein, without DNA. The listing records about 380,000 distinct CDR3 sequences. The CDR3 totals 16 residues. Per the germline V gene, CDR1 is SGHVS and CDR2 is FQNEAQ. This receptor was taken from a man aged 18 to 69 in good health. This chain uses TRBV7-8 with TRBJ2-7; TCRdb outputs TRBD1, but without DNA this stays unchecked. The sequenced sample consisted of blood T cells: a sorted CD56 or NKG2C T cell subset, CD4+ or CD8+ T cells, or bulk PBMC T cells (not recorded which). CDR3 sequence: CASSRSLTSGTGEQYF.